This T cell receptor (beta chain) stems from a study of cytomegalovirus exposure and HLA in healthy donors. Study-wide results and caveats: High specificity and sensitivity for cytomegalovirus status were reported for the classifier.

Turning to this clone: What it recognizes is unknown.

Data came from immunoSEQ multiplex PCR; TCRdb stores just in-frame clones and leaves some out. The table lists about 120,000 clones, over 75% of them singletons. The clonotype comes from a woman in her 30s in good health and CMV-seronegative. Sequenced sample: PBMCs.

The CDR3 loop is CASSFGGMTEAFF. CDR3 DNA: TGTGCCAGCAGCTTCGGGGGTATGACTGAAGCTTTCTTT. The V call is TRBV7-8, the J call TRBJ1-1; D may be TRBD1 (5 bases). Germline CDR1 SGHVS, CDR2 FQNEAQ. The CDR3 length is 13 residues. Trimming removed 3 bases at V and 5 bases at J, with 10 bases between.